This T cell receptor (beta chain) was obtained from a study of T cell responses to AZD1222 COVID-19 vaccine. TCRdb keeps only in-frame clones here, not all; method: immunoSEQ multiplex PCR. The repertoire holds approximately 76,000 clones, about 82% seen once, with roughly 3.1% in the top ten. V lost 5 bases, J lost 4 bases, and 9 bases lay in between. This CDR3 region has 13 residues. Germline lookup yields CDR1 LGHDT and CDR2 YNNKEL (reference sequence). This clonotype was obtained from an adult in good health. Here the sequenced sample was peripheral blood, taken on day 0 of AZD1222 vaccination. V is TRBV3-1 (or the pseudogene TRBV3-2) and J is TRBJ1-5, with D maybe TRBD1 (5 bases). This chain's CDR3 is CASSAGTNQPQHF. CDR3 DNA: TGTGCCAGCAGCGCCGGGACTAATCAGCCCCAGCATTTT.